The rows below give T cell receptor beta chains drawn from one sample of a study of Ad26.COV2.S vaccination and SARS-CoV-2 variants. Method: immunoSEQ multiplex PCR; TCRdb's copy keeps in-frame clones and lacks some. The sample records about 400,000 clones, under 90% being singletons. The source material was peripheral blood, sampled in a trial of Ad26.COV2.S vaccine versus placebo. The receptors come from a person between 18 and 65 years old who received the Ad26.COV2.S COVID-19 vaccine or a placebo. CDR3s include the opening cysteine and the closing phenylalanine or tryptophan. The order of the fields is clone size, J gene, D gene, V gene, CDR3 protein, CDR3 DNA. The D gene is left open where the match is weak. Only part of the rows carry a size: once, few, many, or a class if the clone is expanded.

clone size: -
J gene: TRBJ2-3
D gene: TRBD1
V gene: TRBV4-3
CDR3 protein: CASSHQRQGLTDTQYF
CDR3 DNA: TGCGCCAGCAGCCACCAAAGACAGGGGCTCACAGATACGCAGTATTTT

clone size: -
J gene: TRBJ2-1
D gene: -
V gene: TRBV7-2
CDR3 protein: CASSSRGLRGLNNEQFF
CDR3 DNA: TGTGCCAGCAGCTCTAGGGGGTTGCGGGGGTTAAACAATGAGCAGTTCTTC

clone size: -
J gene: TRBJ2-1
D gene: TRBD2
V gene: TRBV3-1/TRBV3-2
CDR3 protein: CASSPRLAGSYNEQFF
CDR3 DNA: TGTGCCAGCAGCCCCCGGCTAGCGGGGTCCTACAATGAGCAGTTCTTC

clone size: -
J gene: TRBJ2-3
D gene: TRBD2
V gene: TRBV2
CDR3 protein: CASRGSGGRTDTQYF
CDR3 DNA: TGTGCCAGCAGAGGGTCGGGGGGACGCACAGATACGCAGTATTTT

clone size: -
J gene: TRBJ1-1
D gene: -
V gene: TRBV11-2
CDR3 protein: CASSLGRNTEAFF
CDR3 DNA: TGTGCCAGCAGCTTAGGAAGGAACACTGAAGCTTTCTTT

clone size: once
J gene: TRBJ2-2
D gene: -
V gene: TRBV29-1
CDR3 protein: CSVRPATATGELFF
CDR3 DNA: TGCAGCGTTCGGCCGGCAACGGCCACCGGGGAGCTGTTTTTT

clone size: -
J gene: TRBJ2-5
D gene: -
V gene: TRBV7-7
CDR3 protein: CASSLEGGSETQYF
CDR3 DNA: TGTGCCAGCAGCTTAGAAGGGGGGAGCGAGACCCAGTACTTC

clone size: -
J gene: TRBJ2-7
D gene: TRBD1
V gene: TRBV2
CDR3 protein: CASSGQGAIPYEQYF
CDR3 DNA: TGTGCCAGCAGTGGACAGGGGGCGATTCCCTACGAGCAGTACTTC

clone size: -
J gene: TRBJ1-2
D gene: -
V gene: TRBV19
CDR3 protein: CASSIPSASPYGYTF
CDR3 DNA: TGTGCCAGTAGTATCCCCAGTGCCAGTCCCTATGGCTACACCTTC

clone size: once
J gene: TRBJ1-1
D gene: -
V gene: TRBV7-9
CDR3 protein: CASSLEGVAEAFF
CDR3 DNA: TGTGCCAGCAGCTTGGAGGGGGTCGCTGAAGCTTTCTTT

clone size: -
J gene: TRBJ1-5
D gene: TRBD1
V gene: TRBV2
CDR3 protein: CASRGQAISNQPQHF
CDR3 DNA: TGTGCCAGCAGGGGACAGGCGATTAGCAATCAGCCCCAGCATTTT

clone size: -
J gene: TRBJ2-3
D gene: TRBD2
V gene: TRBV6-4
CDR3 protein: CASSLTGGTDTQYF
CDR3 DNA: TGTGCCAGCAGTCTAACCGGGGGGACAGATACGCAGTATTTT

clone size: few
J gene: TRBJ1-3
D gene: -
V gene: TRBV9
CDR3 protein: CASSVESRLTVSGNTIYF
CDR3 DNA: TGTGCCAGCAGCGTAGAGTCTCGGTTGACAGTCTCTGGAAACACCATATATTTT

clone size: -
J gene: TRBJ2-2
D gene: -
V gene: TRBV6-5
CDR3 protein: CASSIGTADTGELFF
CDR3 DNA: TGTGCCAGCAGTATCGGGACTGCCGACACCGGGGAGCTGTTTTTT